This TCR beta chain was identified in a study of identical twins. In its sample, this clonotype was seen many times. Its antigen remains unknown. Whole-study results and caveats: There was an excess of low generation probability in the out-of-frame alpha sequences that twins shared.

Template switching introduced a universal primer site, and the cDNA bore unique molecular identifiers. TCRdb used MiXCR to reprocess the 5' RACE reads, holding one entry per CDR3 protein. The table records about 500,000 distinct CDR3 sequences, around an eighth of them present only once. These data were also filed under a second study, of yellow fever vaccine responses in identical twins.

The sequencing sample was made of CD4+ T cells sorted from blood. This TCR came from a woman younger than 30 in good health.

The CDR3 here is CASSFLYEQYF. The CDR3 region has the DNA TGTGCCAGCAGCTTTCTCTACGAGCAGTACTTC. The V call is TRBV7-2, the J call TRBJ2-7; the D is unclear. Germline V gene data show CDR1 as SGHTA and CDR2 as FQGNSA. The V gene lost 3 bases and the J gene lost 3 bases, with 3 bases spanning the gap. This CDR3 is 11 amino acids long.